These 20 T cell receptor beta chains originate from one sample sequenced in a study of Ad26.COV2.S vaccination and SARS-CoV-2 variants. TCRdb's table, derived via immunoSEQ multiplex PCR, lists solely in-frame clones and lacks some. The data show about 480,000 clones, 87% seen once. The treatment is: some 20 received Ad26.COV2.S at low or high dose, single or two shots; several received placebo; per-sample allocation not given. It was on day 63 after the first vaccine or placebo injection that samples were taken. The sequencing used peripheral blood, collected in a trial of Ad26.COV2.S vaccine versus placebo. The receptors were gathered from a person between 18 and 65 years old who received the Ad26.COV2.S COVID-19 vaccine or a placebo.

The V and J genes are TRBV5-4 and TRBJ2-7, with 7 bases aligning to TRBD2. Germline V gives CDR1 SGHNT, CDR2 YYREEE (reference sequence). CDR3 size: 13 residues. V shed 1 base and J 9 bases; nucleotides not matched to a gene: 7. CDR3 protein: CASSLNQRDGQYF. In DNA form, the CDR3 reads TGTGCCAGCAGCTTGAACCAGCGGGATGGGCAGTACTTC. The entire variable domain, with the rest obtained from reference TRBV5-4 and TRBJ2-7, is as follows: ETGVTQSPTHLIKTRGQQVTLRCSSQSGHNTVSWYQQALGQGPQFIFQYYREEENGRGNFPPRFSGLQFPNYSSELNVNALELDDSALYLCASSLNQRDGQYFGPGTRLTVT.

The V gene is TRBV3-1 (or the pseudogene TRBV3-2), the J gene TRBJ2-7; 7 bases fit TRBD2. The CDR3 spans 14 residues. J gave up 5 bases and V 2 bases, and 6 bases lay outside the gene matches. The germline CDR1 and CDR2 sequences are LGHDT and YNNKEL (reference sequence). The CDR3 here is CASSQRRGRDEQYF. Here the CDR3 DNA reads TGTGCCAGCAGCCAACGACGGGGGAGGGACGAGCAGTACTTC.

The chain links TRBV11-2 to TRBJ1-1; TRBD1 matches at 7 bases. Trimming removed 7 bases from V and 1 base from J; junction bases left unmatched: 6. The CDR3 length is 14 residues. The germline gives CDR1 SGHAT, CDR2 FQNNGV. CDR3 bases: TGTGCCAGCACCAAGACAGGGCGGAACACTGAAGCTTTCTTT. Translating it yields CASTKTGRNTEAFF.

This clone was recorded once. This sequence joins TRBV12-3 or TRBV12-4 and TRBJ2-1; D unclear. The CDR3 is 12 amino acids. Trimming stripped 7 bases from V and 3 bases from J, with 7 bases between. CDR3 amino acids: CASNLDYNEQFF. CDR3 sequence (DNA): TGTGCCAGCAATTTGGACTACAATGAGCAGTTCTTC.

The rearrangement joins TRBV7-6 to TRBJ1-1, with no clear D. The V and J ends lost 2 bases and 4 bases respectively, with 23 bases between them. The germline gives CDR1 SGHVS, CDR2 FNYEAQ. The CDR3 extends over 18 amino acids. DNA of the CDR3: TGTGCCAGCAGCTTACGACAAGGTTCCCCAACCTTTGGCACTGAAGCTTTCTTT. Translated: CASSLRQGSPTFGTEAFF.

This clone was seen just once. The chain joins TRBV5-1 to TRBJ2-7, with 15 positions matching TRBD2. The germline CDR1 and CDR2 sequences are SGHRS and YFSETQ. V was clipped by 4 bases and J by 2 bases; unmatched bases: 4. The CDR3 contains 16 residues. The CDR3 sequence: CASSPGLAGGAYEQYF. DNA for the CDR3: TGCGCCAGCAGCCCGGGACTAGCGGGAGGAGCCTACGAGCAGTACTTC.

CDR3 in DNA: TGTGCCAGCAGCCCCCAGGAGAAAAACATTCAGTACTTC. Amino acids: CASSPQEKNIQYF. This chain connects TRBV5-4 to TRBJ2-4; D is unclear. The V end was cut by 4 bases, the J end by 4 bases, with 9 bases between. The CDR3 length is 13 residues. Germline values: CDR1 SGHNT, CDR2 YYREEE (reference sequence).

The chain couples TRBV7-3 to TRBJ2-1; 7 bases line up with TRBD2. CDR3 size: 15 residues. CDR1 and CDR2 from the germline V gene are SGHTA and FQGTGA. The V and J ends lost 5 bases and 2 bases, in that order; junction bases with no gene match: 6. CDR3 DNA: TGTGCCAGCAGCCCCCAGCTAGCGGCCTACAATGAGCAGTTCTTC. It codes for CASSPQLAAYNEQFF.

This chain connects TRBV7-9 to TRBJ2-7; the match to TRBD2 covers 8 bases. This CDR3 is built from 16 residues. Trimming cost V 5 bases and J 4 bases; bases outside gene matches: 13. The germline V gene has CDR1 SEHNR and CDR2 FQNEAQ (reference sequence). This CDR3 is CASSGRSGSGWYEQYF. The CDR3 DNA is TGTGCCAGCAGCGGGAGAAGCGGGAGTGGGTGGTACGAGCAGTACTTC.

V and J are TRBV7-2 and TRBJ2-7; no clear D gene. The CDR3 covers 13 residues. Looked up from germline, CDR1 is SGHTA and CDR2 is FQGNSA. Deletions cut 6 bases from V and 3 bases from J, with 12 bases between. CDR3: CASSPDTDYEQYF. The DNA for the CDR3 is TGTGCCAGCAGTCCCGACACCGACTACGAGCAGTACTTC.

The rearrangement uses TRBV20-1 and TRBJ2-1; D gene uncertain. This CDR3 contains 11 residues. Germline lookup yields CDR1 DFQATT and CDR2 SNEGSKA (reference sequence). V was trimmed by 5 bases and J by 13 bases, leaving 15 bases between them. Written as DNA, the CDR3 is TGCAGTGCTCCTGGCGTAATTGCACAGTTCTTC. Translated, it gives CSAPGVIAQFF.

This clone was recorded only once. The chain joins TRBV30 to TRBJ2-7, with TRBD1 matching 11 bases. The CDR3 length is 14 residues. V lost 4 bases and J lost 5; bases outside the gene matches: 7. Germline CDR1 is GTSNPN and CDR2 is SVGIG (reference sequence). CDR3 coding DNA: TGTGCCTGGACCTTTGGGGACAGGGGGGACGAGCAGTACTTC. This gives the protein CAWTFGDRGDEQYF.

Written as DNA, the CDR3 is TGTGCCAGCCTACTAGGAGGGGCGAACACTGAAGCTTTCTTT. This translates into CASLLGGANTEAFF. The J gene is TRBJ1-1, the V gene TRBV19, with D possibly TRBD1 on 5 matching bases. The CDR3 length is 14 residues. V was shortened by 9 bases and J by 1 base, with 15 bases between the two germline ends. CDR1 LNHDA and CDR2 SQIVND come from the germline V gene (reference sequence).

The chain is built from TRBV5-4 and TRBJ2-1; 9 nucleotides line up with TRBD1. The CDR3 has 15 residues. In germline, CDR1 is SGHNT, CDR2 YYREEE (reference sequence). V lost 3 bases, J lost 4 bases, and 5 bases stayed unmatched. The CDR3 DNA sequence: TGTGCCAGCAGCTCCAGGACAGGGGATTACAATGAGCAGTTCTTC. Protein: CASSSRTGDYNEQFF.

This chain uses TRBV30 with TRBJ1-2; the match to TRBD1 covers 10 bases. V was pared by 2 bases and J by 4 bases, with 4 bases of the junction left unmatched. Looked up from germline, CDR1 is GTSNPN and CDR2 is SVGIG (reference sequence). This CDR3 region has 14 residues. The CDR3 DNA is TGTGCCTGGAGTTTGGGGACAGGGGCCTATGGCTACACCTTC. It yields the protein CAWSLGTGAYGYTF.

This clone was counted a few times. This chain connects TRBV9 to TRBJ2-7; D gene unclear. The germline V gene encodes CDR1 SGDLS and CDR2 YYNGEE. The V gene lost 3 bases and the J gene lost 4 bases, with 8 bases spanning the gap. The CDR3 length is 12 residues. The CDR3 DNA follows: TGTGCCAGCAGCGATAATGGGTACGAGCAGTACTTC. Its protein product is CASSDNGYEQYF.

The gene calls are TRBV6-1 and TRBJ1-3; maybe TRBD1 (5 bases). The germline CDR1 and CDR2 sequences are MNHNS and SASEGT. V lost 1 base to trimming and J lost 2 bases, with 12 bases between them. This CDR3 contains 16 residues. The CDR3 sequence is CASSEGNTGTGNTIYF. The DNA of the CDR3 is TGTGCCAGCAGTGAAGGAAACACAGGCACTGGAAACACCATATATTTT.

The genes are TRBV10-2 and TRBJ2-5, with D perhaps being TRBD1 or TRBD2 (5 bases each). Trimming removed 1 base at V and 5 bases at J, with 14 bases between. This CDR3 comprises 15 residues. Germline values: CDR1 WSHSY, CDR2 SAAADI. CDR3 in amino acids: CASSELPEWGETQYF. The CDR3, as DNA: TGCGCCAGCAGTGAGTTGCCTGAATGGGGGGAGACCCAGTACTTC.

This sequence joins TRBV30 and TRBJ2-3; no definite D call. The germline gives CDR1 GTSNPN, CDR2 SVGIG (reference sequence). The CDR3 sequence is 11 residues long. The V gene lost 1 base and the J gene lost 10 bases, with 9 bases spanning the gap. The CDR3 protein is CAWSGVYAQYF. As DNA, the CDR3 is TGTGCCTGGAGTGGGGTTTATGCGCAGTATTTT.

The chain links TRBV7-2 to TRBJ1-1; perhaps TRBD1 as D (5 bases). CDR1 SGHTA and CDR2 FQGNSA come from the germline V gene. Trimming took 4 bases from V and 1 from J, leaving 13 bases between them. The CDR3 consists of 15 residues. The chain's CDR3 is CASSSQRGGNTEAFF. The CDR3 nucleotides are TGTGCCAGCAGCTCCCAGAGGGGAGGGAACACTGAAGCTTTCTTT.